This TCR beta chain was identified in a study of a mutant IDH1 vaccine in newly diagnosed glioma. Time point described: baseline, week 1 (first vaccination visit). Specified treatment: pre-vaccination baseline after standard-of-care therapy. The CDR3 runs 17 residues. The J segment lost 2 bases and the V segment lost 5 bases, leaving 13 bases of the junction unmatched. The germline gives CDR1 PRHDT, CDR2 FYEKMQ (reference sequence). Measured with immunoSEQ multiplex PCR; TCRdb has only the in-frame clones, and not every one. The table shows some 95,000 clones, with around 80% occurring only once. The receptor comes from a man aged 40-49 years with glioma. This chain links TRBV13 with TRBJ2-5, with 8 bases lining up with TRBD1. The material sequenced was PBMCs, taken from a glioma patient treated with radiotherapy, temozolomide or both. CDR3 DNA sequence: TGTGCCAGCAGCCCCAGCCCGGGACAGGTGCTACAAGAGACCCAGTACTTC. Encoded protein: CASSPSPGQVLQETQYF.